The clone carrying this TCR beta chain was seen ten or more times. What it binds is not known. This sample stems from a study of T cells in Graves' hyperthyroidism and ophthalmopathy. The study, taken as a whole, reports: The model foresaw ophthalmopathy a median approximately 6.3 months prior to onset. Most expanded thyroid clonotypes above 0.001 recurred in blood.

Germline CDR1 is SNHLY and CDR2 is FYNNEI. The CDR3 sequence is 13 residues long. V lost 10 bases, J lost 4 bases, and 16 bases lay in between. It was uncontrolled infection, other autoimmune disease, pregnancy or lactation that excluded patients. Regions amplified from RNA transcripts were the TCR beta CDR3 regions. HTBI primers were used for first-round RT-PCR of the TCR CDR3. Via MiXCR, TCRdb re-called the multiplex PCR reads, giving one row per CDR3 protein. Altogether approximately 330,000 distinct CDR3 sequences are present, roughly a fifth being singletons, with the ten largest covering over 40%.

The chain combines TRBV2 with TRBJ1-2; a weak D match, TRBD1 (5 bases). Material: blood. The clonotype originates from a woman aged 50 to 60 with Graves' hyperthyroidism. In DNA, the CDR3 is TGTGCCACCTCACAGGTCCGGGGCTATGGCTACACCTTC. This codes for CATSQVRGYGYTF.